The 2 T cell receptor beta chains listed next were all sequenced from one sample in a study of cytomegalovirus exposure and HLA in healthy donors. The PCR ran on 60 Vbeta and 13 Jbeta primers. The repertoire was sequenced with immunoSEQ multiplex PCR; TCRdb's copy has only in-frame clones and lacks some. This sample carries approximately 150,000 clones, roughly 72% of them seen once, and the ten largest clones take roughly 1%. The sequencing input was PBMCs. These receptors originate from a woman aged 40 to 50 in good health and CMV-seronegative.

A single count supports this clone. In the same sample, other DNA sequences code for this CDR3. The gene calls are TRBV30 and TRBJ1-5, with TRBD1 as a possible D gene (6 bases). Looked up from germline, CDR1 is GTSNPN and CDR2 is SVGIG (reference sequence). Trimming stripped 1 base from V and 2 bases from J, with 9 bases between. This CDR3 has 14 amino acids. CDR3 region: CAWSADSRNQPQHF. The CDR3 region has the DNA TGTGCCTGGAGTGCGGACAGCCGCAATCAGCCCCAGCATTTT. The full variable domain, in which reference TRBV30 and TRBJ1-5 provide the parts outside the CDR3, is SQTIHQWPATLVQPVGSPLSLECTVEGTSNPNLYWYRQAAGRGLQLLFYSVGIGQISSEVPQNLSASRPQDRQFILSSKKLLLSDSGFYLCAWSADSRNQPQHFGDGTRLSIL.

The genes are TRBV7-9 and TRBJ2-1; tentatively, D is TRBD2 (5 bases). CDR1 and CDR2 from the germline V gene are SEHNR and FQNEAQ (reference sequence). Trimming pared 3 bases from V and 9 bases from J, leaving 15 bases between. The length of the CDR3 is 14 residues. The CDR3 loop reads CASSFSLANTEQFF. The CDR3 nucleotides read TGTGCCAGCAGCTTTTCCCTAGCAAACACTGAGCAGTTCTTC.